This T cell receptor beta chain was documented in a study of beta chain features in type 1 diabetes. Sample share makes this clone medium-sized (0.01 to 0.1%). The investigators reverse transcribed all of the isolated RNA, so they sequenced expressed TCRB transcripts. TCRdb's copy holds only in-frame clones and misses some; the assay was immunoSEQ multiplex PCR. The table has about 40,000 clones, about half seen once. Material: central memory CD4+ T cells from blood. The TCR originated in a woman younger than 30 in good health.

In nucleotides, the CDR3 is TGTGCCAGCAGCTTAAGTCCGCTAGCGGCCTACGAGCAGTACTTC. It translates to CASSLSPLAAYEQYF. The chain is built from TRBV7-2 and TRBJ2-7; 7 positions agree with TRBD2. This CDR3 is 15 amino acids long. V trimming: 2 bases; J trimming: 2 bases; junction bases outside the gene matches: 6. Germline assignment: CDR1 SGHTA and CDR2 FQGNSA.